The present T cell receptor (beta chain) was sequenced within a study of high-grade serous ovarian cancer treatment subgroups. Study background: Each sample yielded on average roughly 7,000 unique TCR beta rearrangements from 13,000 or so reads. Study results and limitations: Higher neoantigen levels went with greater TCR clonal relatedness. Without spatial data, bulk sequencing limits insight into HGSC tumor diversity. Same-patient tumor repertoires overlapped at roughly 0.095 to 0.79; different patients barely overlapped.

Concerning this clone itself: Its antigen is as yet unknown.

V lost 5 bases, J lost 6 bases, and 8 bases stayed unmatched. The CDR3 is 14 amino acids. Germline V CDR1 and CDR2: SGHRS, YFSETQ. Sequencing was performed with immunoSEQ multiplex PCR; in TCRdb, only in-frame clones are kept and a portion is missing. Here the sample spans about 40,000 clones, roughly three quarters being singletons. Tumor samples were obtained before definitive surgery or chemotherapy. The receptor's source is a human donor with high-grade serous ovarian cancer. Source material: tumor tissue. J is TRBJ2-1 and V is TRBV5-1; 7 bases align to TRBD1. CDR3 DNA: TGCGCCAGCAGGGGACAGTTGGGGGCCAATGAGCAGTTCTTC. Translated, it gives CASRGQLGANEQFF.